The source of this T cell receptor (beta chain) is a study of T cells in Graves' hyperthyroidism and ophthalmopathy. Study-wide results and limits: Model output signaled ophthalmopathy a median around 5.9 months ahead of onset.

The length of the CDR3 is 14 residues. From germline, CDR1 is SGHRS and CDR2 YFSETQ. Deletions cut 6 bases from V and 5 bases from J, with 17 bases between. Authors of the study amplified TCR beta CDR3 regions from RNA transcripts. A first-round RT-PCR of the TCR CDR3 used the HTBI primer set. TCRdb passed the multiplex PCR reads through MiXCR, listing each CDR3 protein once. The sample comprises nearly 750,000 distinct CDR3 sequences, 30% to 40% of which are singletons, and around a third rests with the top ten. Lactation, pregnancy, other autoimmune disease or uncontrolled infection led to exclusion of patients. This clonotype came up many times. As yet, its antigen is unknown.

The TCR comes from a woman between 35 and 50 years old with Graves' hyperthyroidism. The sequenced material came from blood. This chain links TRBV5-1 with TRBJ1-2; D perhaps matches TRBD1 (5 bases). CDR3: CASNLPGTEYGYTF. Written as DNA, the CDR3 is TGCGCCAGCAATCTTCCCGGGACGGAGTATGGCTACACCTTC. The whole variable domain, remainder taken from reference TRBV5-1 and TRBJ1-2, is KAGVTQTPRYLIKTRGQQVTLSCSPISGHRSVSWYQQTPGQGLQFLFEYFSETQRNKGNFPGRFSGRQFSNSRSEMNVSTLELGDSALYLCASNLPGTEYGYTFGSGTRLTVV.